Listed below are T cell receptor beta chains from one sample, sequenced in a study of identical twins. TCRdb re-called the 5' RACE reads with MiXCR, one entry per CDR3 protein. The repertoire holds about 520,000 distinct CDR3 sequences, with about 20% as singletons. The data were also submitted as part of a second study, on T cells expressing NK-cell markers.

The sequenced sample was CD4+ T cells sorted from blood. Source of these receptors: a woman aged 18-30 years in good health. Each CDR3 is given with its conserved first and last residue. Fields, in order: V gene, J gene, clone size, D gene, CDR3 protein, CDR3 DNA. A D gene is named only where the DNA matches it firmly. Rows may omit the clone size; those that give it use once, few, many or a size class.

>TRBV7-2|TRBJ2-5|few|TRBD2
CATVGSGSSGRETQYF
TGTGCCACTGTTGGTAGCGGGAGTAGTGGTCGGGAGACCCAGTACTTC
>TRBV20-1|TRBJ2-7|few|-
CSARAVTYEQYF
TGCAGTGCTAGAGCCGTTACCTACGAGCAGTACTTC
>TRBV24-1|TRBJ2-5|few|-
CATSGQHQETQYF
TGTGCCACCAGTGGACAGCACCAAGAGACCCAGTACTTC
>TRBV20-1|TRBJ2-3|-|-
CSASLTSGTDTQYF
TGCAGTGCTTCTTTGACTAGTGGAACAGATACGCAGTATTTT
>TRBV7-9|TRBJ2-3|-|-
CASSPSTGKGDTQYF
TGTGCCAGCAGCCCATCGACTGGAAAAGGAGATACGCAGTATTTT
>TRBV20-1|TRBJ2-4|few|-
CSAAGGAGVIQYF
TGCAGTGCCGCCGGCGGGGCAGGCGTCATTCAGTACTTC
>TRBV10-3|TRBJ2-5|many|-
CATGGTESEETQYF
TGTGCCACCGGGGGGACAGAATCAGAAGAGACCCAGTACTTC
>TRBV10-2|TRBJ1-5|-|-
CASTARDNQPQHF
TGCGCCAGCACAGCCAGGGACAATCAGCCCCAGCATTTT
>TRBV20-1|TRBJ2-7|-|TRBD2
CSARDSGGSSYEQYF
TGCAGTGCTAGAGATTCGGGGGGTAGCTCCTACGAGCAGTACTTC
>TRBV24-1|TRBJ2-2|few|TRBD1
CATSDYGTGKAGELFF
TGTGCCACCAGTGATTACGGGACAGGGAAGGCCGGGGAGCTGTTTTTT
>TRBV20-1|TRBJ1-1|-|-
CSARRGALNTEAFF
TGCAGTGCTAGAAGGGGGGCCCTTAACACTGAAGCTTTCTTT
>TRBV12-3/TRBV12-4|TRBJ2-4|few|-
CASSAIGPRKNIQYF
TGTGCCAGCAGTGCCATAGGGCCGAGGAAAAACATTCAGTACTTC
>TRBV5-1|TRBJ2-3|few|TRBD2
CASYWTSSLTDTQYF
TGCGCCAGCTATTGGACTAGCAGCCTCACAGATACGCAGTATTTT
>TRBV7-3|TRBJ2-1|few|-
CASSLTGPNEQFF
TGTGCCAGCAGCCTCACGGGTCCCAATGAGCAGTTCTTC
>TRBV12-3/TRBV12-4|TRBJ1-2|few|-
CASSLGEPVYGYTF
TGTGCCAGCAGTTTAGGTGAACCGGTCTATGGCTACACCTTC
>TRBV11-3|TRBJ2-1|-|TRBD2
CASSRGLGENEQFF
TGTGCCAGCAGCAGGGGACTAGGAGAAAATGAGCAGTTCTTC
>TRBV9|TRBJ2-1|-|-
CASSVTTARGEQFF
TGTGCCAGCAGCGTCACCACGGCCCGAGGTGAGCAGTTCTTC
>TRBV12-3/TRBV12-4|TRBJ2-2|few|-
CASSADTAGPGELFF
TGTGCCAGCAGTGCGGACACAGCAGGGCCCGGGGAGCTGTTTTTT
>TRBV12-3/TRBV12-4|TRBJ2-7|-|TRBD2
CASSLSPAGGAYEQYF
TGTGCCAGCAGTTTATCGCCGGCGGGAGGGGCCTACGAGCAGTACTTC
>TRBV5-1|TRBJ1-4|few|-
CASSLEDATNEKLFF
TGCGCCAGCAGCTTGGAGGATGCAACTAATGAAAAACTGTTTTTT
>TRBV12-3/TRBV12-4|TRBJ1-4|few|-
CASSLVREKLFF
TGTGCCAGCAGTTTAGTAAGAGAAAAACTGTTTTTT
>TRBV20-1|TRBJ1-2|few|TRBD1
CSARGGTGEIRYTF
TGCAGTGCTAGAGGTGGGACAGGGGAGATACGCTACACCTTC
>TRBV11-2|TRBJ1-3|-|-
CASSPTPRGARGNTIYF
TGTGCCAGCAGCCCGACGCCGCGGGGCGCAAGAGGAAACACCATATATTTT
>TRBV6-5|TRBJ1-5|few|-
CASSYTGISQPQHF
TGTGCCAGCAGTTACACCGGGATTTCCCAGCCCCAGCATTTT
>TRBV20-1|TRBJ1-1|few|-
CSARVPEAFF
TGCAGTGCTCGGGTACCTGAAGCTTTCTTT
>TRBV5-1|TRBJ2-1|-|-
CASIYGQGGNEQFF
TGCGCCAGCATTTACGGGCAGGGAGGAAATGAGCAGTTCTTC
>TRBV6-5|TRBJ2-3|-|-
CASSYSGVASTDTQYF
TGTGCCAGCAGTTACTCCGGTGTAGCCTCCACAGATACGCAGTATTTT
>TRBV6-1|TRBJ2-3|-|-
CASRRGTPAGTDTQYF
TGTGCCAGCAGGAGGGGTACACCCGCGGGCACAGATACGCAGTATTTT
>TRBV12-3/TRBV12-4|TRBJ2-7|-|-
CASSFSRYEQYF
TGTGCCAGCAGTTTCTCAAGGTACGAGCAGTACTTC
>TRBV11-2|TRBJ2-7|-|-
CASSNVNEQYF
TGTGCCAGCAGCAATGTAAACGAGCAGTACTTC
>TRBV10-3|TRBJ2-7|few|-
CAIKGEVYYEQYF
TGTGCCATCAAGGGGGAAGTTTACTACGAGCAGTACTTC
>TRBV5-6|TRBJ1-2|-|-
CASSPIGGVDGYTF
TGTGCCAGCAGTCCCATAGGTGGCGTCGATGGCTACACCTTC
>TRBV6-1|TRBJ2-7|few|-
CASTRTGRLSYEQYF
TGTGCCAGCACCCGGACCGGGCGTCTGAGCTACGAGCAGTACTTC
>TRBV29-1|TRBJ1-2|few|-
CSVDSNAWGGYTF
TGCAGCGTTGACTCCAACGCGTGGGGTGGCTACACCTTC
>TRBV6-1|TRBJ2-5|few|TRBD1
CASSGVGQGLETQYF
TGTGCCAGCAGTGGGGTTGGACAGGGGCTAGAGACCCAGTACTTC
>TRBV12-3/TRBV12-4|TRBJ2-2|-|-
CASSTWGGAASATGELFF
TGTGCCAGCAGCACCTGGGGGGGGGCGGCTAGCGCCACCGGGGAGCTGTTTTTT
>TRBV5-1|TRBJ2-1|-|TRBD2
CASSAPRSGASYNEQFF
TGCGCCAGCAGCGCCCCCAGGAGCGGGGCATCCTACAATGAGCAGTTCTTC
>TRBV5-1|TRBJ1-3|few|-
CASSETIHRASPGNTIYF
TGCGCCAGCAGCGAAACTATACACAGGGCCAGTCCGGGAAACACCATATATTTT
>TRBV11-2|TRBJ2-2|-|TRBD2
CASSLDPRTSRGTGELFF
TGTGCCAGCAGCTTAGATCCCCGGACTAGTCGGGGCACCGGGGAGCTGTTTTTT
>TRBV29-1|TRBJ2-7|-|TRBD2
CSVSQDRRGGEQYF
TGCAGCGTTTCCCAGGATCGGCGGGGGGGCGAGCAGTACTTC
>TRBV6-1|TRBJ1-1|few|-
CASSEHGGGGTEAFF
TGTGCCAGCAGTGAACATGGGGGAGGCGGCACTGAAGCTTTCTTT
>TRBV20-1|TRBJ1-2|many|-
CSASSGVSGYTF
TGCAGTGCCTCCAGCGGAGTGAGCGGCTACACCTTC
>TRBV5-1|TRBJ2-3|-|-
CASSFMAGRTDTQYF
TGCGCCAGCAGCTTCATGGCGGGTAGGACAGATACGCAGTATTTT
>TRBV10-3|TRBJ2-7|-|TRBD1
CATGPGQGAYEQYF
TGTGCCACTGGGCCGGGACAGGGGGCTTACGAGCAGTACTTC
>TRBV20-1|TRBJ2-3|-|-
CSARIVADTQYF
TGCAGTGCTAGAATCGTCGCAGATACGCAGTATTTT
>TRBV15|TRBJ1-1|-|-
CATRGVPVNTEAFF
TGTGCCACCAGGGGAGTTCCTGTGAACACTGAAGCTTTCTTT
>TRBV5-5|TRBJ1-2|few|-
CASSLASISYGYTF
TGTGCCAGCAGCTTGGCCTCTATAAGTTATGGCTACACCTTC
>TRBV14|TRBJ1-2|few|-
CASSQAGYGYTF
TGTGCCAGCAGCCAAGCCGGCTATGGCTACACCTTC
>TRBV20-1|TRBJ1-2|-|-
CSARRIGRMNYGYTF
TGCAGTGCTAGAAGAATTGGCAGGATGAACTATGGCTACACCTTC
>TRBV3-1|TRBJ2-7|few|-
CASSRNGLNYEQYF
TGTGCCAGCAGCCGAAACGGACTGAACTACGAGCAGTACTTC